The 21 T cell receptor beta chains below come from one sample, sequenced in a study of radiotherapy plus CTLA-4 blockade in lung cancer. TCRdb's copy holds only in-frame clones and misses some; the assay was immunoSEQ multiplex PCR. Of 64,000 or so clones detected, approximately 68% appear once; the ten largest clones hold approximately 8.3%. The specimen comprised peripheral blood, sampled from a patient treated with radiotherapy plus ipilimumab. These receptors were taken from a human donor with non-small cell lung cancer whose response to radiotherapy plus ipilimumab could not be evaluated.

The chain couples TRBV19 to TRBJ1-4, with TRBD1 identical over 7 bases. The CDR3 is 16 residues long. V lost 6 bases to trimming and J lost 8 bases; unmatched junction nucleotides: 15. Germline CDR1 reads LNHDA; CDR2 reads SQIVND (reference sequence). DNA for the CDR3: TGTGCCAGTAGAGACTCGGGACGCCTGACAGGGGAAAAACTGTTTTTT. Translation gives CASRDSGRLTGEKLFF.

This clone appeared once. This sequence joins TRBV5-1 and TRBJ1-1; no reliable D call. V was cut by 3 bases and J by 1 base, with 10 bases left in between. This CDR3 contains 14 residues. Germline V gene data show CDR1 as SGHRS and CDR2 as YFSETQ. The CDR3 sequence: CASSSSTTNTEAFF. In DNA form, the CDR3 reads TGCGCCAGCAGCTCCTCGACAACGAACACTGAAGCTTTCTTT.

This rearrangement joins TRBV10-3 to TRBJ2-7; 7 bases fit TRBD2. The CDR3 sequence is 12 residues long. V lost 3 bases and J lost 5; bases outside the gene matches: 1. CDR1 is ENHRY, CDR2 SYGVKD, per germline. The chain's CDR3 is CAISEGRDEQYF. The CDR3 bases are TGTGCCATCAGTGAAGGGAGGGACGAGCAGTACTTC.

This clone was detected only a few times. The V and J genes are TRBV7-6 and TRBJ2-3; D is ambiguous. V was clipped by 5 bases and J by 6 bases, with 12 bases between them. Per the germline V gene, CDR1 is SGHVS and CDR2 is FNYEAQ. The CDR3 runs to 13 residues. Here the CDR3 DNA reads TGTGCCAGCAGCCGGTTCTCCTTGGATACGCAGTATTTT. It encodes CASSRFSLDTQYF.

This clone was counted between two and nine times. The chain has TRBV19 and TRBJ2-5; D is possibly TRBD2 (6 bases). Trimming took 8 bases from V and 5 from J, leaving 15 bases between them. Germline lookup yields CDR1 LNHDA and CDR2 SQIVND (reference sequence). This CDR3 region has 13 residues. In DNA, the CDR3 is TGTGCCAGTGGATCCGTGGGAGGCGAGACCCAGTACTTC. It translates to CASGSVGGETQYF.

The rearrangement uses TRBV4-3 and TRBJ1-4; D remains unclear. The CDR3 contains 14 residues. Between the trimmed V and J ends, which lost 1 base and 7 bases, there was a span of 10 bases. CDR1 LGHNA and CDR2 YSLEER come from the germline V gene. For the CDR3, the DNA is TGCGCCAGCAGCCAAGGCGGGGTTGCTGAAAAACTGTTTTTT. Its translation is CASSQGGVAEKLFF.

This clone was recorded a few times. The chain joins TRBV19 to TRBJ2-1, with D possibly TRBD2 on 5 matching bases. The germline gives CDR1 LNHDA, CDR2 SQIVND (reference sequence). Trimming removed 6 bases from V and 15 bases from J, with 21 bases in between. This CDR3 has 13 amino acids. The CDR3 sequence: CASRGGETTKGFF. CDR3 DNA sequence: TGTGCCAGTAGAGGTGGGGAGACGACCAAGGGGTTCTTC. The entire variable domain, with the rest obtained from reference TRBV19 and TRBJ2-1, is as follows: DGGITQSPKYLFRKEGQNVTLSCEQNLNHDAMYWYRQDPGQGLRLIYYSQIVNDFQKGDIAEGYSVSREKKESFPLTVTSAQKNPTAFYLCASRGGETTKGFFGPGTRLTVL.

This clone showed up just a few times. This chain links TRBV7-9 with TRBJ2-3, with TRBD2 matching 7 bases. The CDR3 length is 14 residues. V shed 1 base, J shed 4 bases, and the junction held 2 bases outside the gene matches. Germline V gene lookup returns CDR1 SEHNR and CDR2 FQNEAQ (reference sequence). The CDR3, as DNA: TGTGCCAGCAGCTTAGGACTAGCTTCAGATACGCAGTATTTT. It codes for CASSLGLASDTQYF. Looking up the rest from reference TRBV7-9 and TRBJ2-3 gives the full variable domain: DTGVSQNPRHKITKRGQNVTFRCDPISEHNRLYWYRQTLGQGPEFLTYFQNEAQLEKSRLLSDRFSAERPKGSFSTLEIQRTEQGDSAMYLCASSLGLASDTQYFGPGTRLTVL.

In its sample, this clone was seen a few times. For the CDR3, the DNA is TGCAGCGTTGACAGGGCATCCTTTGAAGCTTTCTTT. This codes for CSVDRASFEAFF. The chain carries TRBV29-1 and TRBJ1-1, with D possibly matching TRBD1 (5 bases). CDR1 is SQVTM, CDR2 ANQGSEA, per germline. The CDR3 is 12 amino acids. Trimming left V 3 bases short and J 7 bases short, with 12 bases between.

The chain has TRBV5-8 and TRBJ2-7; 12 positions match TRBD2. The CDR3 has 16 amino acids. Trimming at V came to 4 bases and at J to 6 bases, leaving 11 bases not matched to a gene. CDR1 is SGHTS, CDR2 YDEGEE, per germline. The CDR3 loop reads CASSPAGTSGFGEQYF. The CDR3 DNA reads TGTGCCAGCAGCCCTGCCGGGACTAGCGGGTTTGGCGAGCAGTACTTC. Full variable domain (outside the CDR3, taken from reference TRBV5-8 and TRBJ2-7): EAGVTQSPTHLIKTRGQQATLRCSPISGHTSVYWYQQALGLGLQFLLWYDEGEERNRGNFPPRFSGRQFPNYSSELNVNALELEDSALYLCASSPAGTSGFGEQYFGPGTRLTVT.

This chain joins TRBV20-1 and TRBJ1-2; unclear D gene. There are 11 residues in the CDR3. The germline V gene encodes CDR1 DFQATT and CDR2 SNEGSKA (reference sequence). V lost 6 bases, J lost 3 bases, and 8 bases lay in between. The DNA for the CDR3 is TGCAGTGCCGACTTTTACTATGGCTACACCTTC. It translates to CSADFYYGYTF.

A single count supports this clone. J is TRBJ1-5 and V is TRBV9, with D unresolved. The CDR3 length is 16 residues. From germline, CDR1 is SGDLS and CDR2 YYNGEE. With 4 bases removed from V and 7 bases from J, the gap between germline ends came to 21 bases. CDR3 region: CASSLSPGDDGQPQHF. Written as DNA, the CDR3 is TGTGCCAGCAGCCTTAGTCCCGGGGATGATGGGCAGCCCCAGCATTTT.

The chain recombines TRBV6-6 with TRBJ2-5; 8 nucleotides line up with TRBD1. Per germline, CDR1 MNHNY and CDR2 SVGAGI (reference sequence). V lost 2 bases and J lost 2; bases outside the gene matches: 7. The CDR3 has 16 residues. CDR3 residues: CASSYRTGPQQETQYF. As DNA, the CDR3 is TGTGCCAGCAGTTACCGGACAGGGCCCCAACAAGAGACCCAGTACTTC.

The chain is built from TRBV28 and TRBJ1-5; TRBD1 aligns across 8 bases. The CDR3 contains 15 residues. Germline V CDR1 and CDR2: MDHEN, SYDVKM. V trimming: 5 bases; J trimming: 5 bases; junction bases outside the gene matches: 8. The CDR3 nucleotides read TGTGCCAGCAGTACGGGACAGGTCAACGATCAGCCCCAGCATTTT. This sequence encodes CASSTGQVNDQPQHF.

This chain uses TRBV19 with TRBJ2-7; D is perhaps TRBD2 (6 bases). The CDR3 runs to 14 residues. Trimming removed 8 bases at V and 3 bases at J, with 17 bases between. Germline V lookup: CDR1 LNHDA, CDR2 SQIVND (reference sequence). CDR3 protein: CASGTVGGYYEQYF. CDR3 DNA sequence: TGTGCCAGTGGGACCGTCGGGGGATACTACGAGCAGTACTTC.

CDR3 DNA: TGTGCCAGCAGCCGGGGACTAGCCAATGAGCAGTTCTTC. It is translated as CASSRGLANEQFF. The chain joins TRBV7-3 to TRBJ2-1; 9 nucleotides align to TRBD2. After removal of 5 bases from V and 6 bases from J, the junction contained 2 bases not matched to a gene. The germline V gene encodes CDR1 SGHTA and CDR2 FQGTGA. The length of the CDR3 is 13 residues.

This clone was counted a few times. The V and J genes are TRBV2 and TRBJ1-3, with unresolved D. CDR1 is SNHLY, CDR2 FYNNEI, per germline. Deletions cut 7 bases from V and 4 bases from J, with 11 bases between. The CDR3 totals 13 residues. The CDR3 bases are TGTGCCAGCACCCTGCCCGGGGGAAACACCATATATTTT. This sequence encodes CASTLPGGNTIYF.

J is TRBJ1-4 and V is TRBV5-1; TRBD1 matches 9 bases. CDR1 and CDR2 (germline): SGHRS, YFSETQ. The CDR3 contains 15 residues. V lost 3 bases, J lost 8 bases, and 8 bases stayed unmatched. For the CDR3, the DNA is TGCGCCAGCAGCTCACAGGGGGCCGATCGGGAAAAACTGTTTTTT. Protein product: CASSSQGADREKLFF. Full variable domain (rest looked up from reference TRBV5-1 and TRBJ1-4): KAGVTQTPRYLIKTRGQQVTLSCSPISGHRSVSWYQQTPGQGLQFLFEYFSETQRNKGNFPGRFSGRQFSNSRSEMNVSTLELGDSALYLCASSSQGADREKLFFGSGTQLSVL.

This clone has only a few counts. The chain recombines TRBV6-6 with TRBJ2-7; 10 positions match TRBD1. The CDR3 totals 13 residues. V shed 6 bases and J 4 bases; nucleotides not matched to a gene: 3. Looked up from germline, CDR1 is MNHNY and CDR2 is SVGAGI (reference sequence). The CDR3 DNA sequence: TGTGCCAGCAGGGGGGGACAGGGGTACGAGCAGTACTTC. As protein: CASRGGQGYEQYF.

This clone has more than one count but fewer than ten. This chain joins TRBV4-1 and TRBJ2-1; a weak D match, TRBD2 (6 bases). Trimming pared 5 bases from V and 3 bases from J, leaving 11 bases between. Germline V gene data show CDR1 as MGHRA and CDR2 as YSYEKL. CDR3 length: 14 amino acids. Written as DNA, the CDR3 is TGCGCCAGCAGCAAGGGGACTTTCTACAATGAGCAGTTCTTC. Translation gives CASSKGTFYNEQFF.

The V call is TRBV27, the J call TRBJ2-2, with a weak D call TRBD1 (6 bases). The CDR3 runs 14 residues. Trimming removed 3 bases at V and 6 bases at J, with 11 bases between. Per germline, CDR1 MNHEY and CDR2 SMNVEV (reference sequence). The CDR3 is CASSFSRQAGELFF. CDR3 DNA: TGTGCCAGCAGTTTCTCCCGACAGGCCGGGGAGCTGTTTTTT.